This TCR beta chain comes out of a study of T cells after yellow fever vaccination. Trimming took off 3 bases at V and 8 bases at J, with 7 bases between the two ends. The CDR3 length is 11 residues. This clonotype was detected many times. Template switching by 5'RACE produced TCR cDNA, adding a universal primer site and UMIs. TCRdb passed the 5' RACE reads through MiXCR, listing each CDR3 protein once. The sample shows some 400,000 distinct CDR3 sequences, about 6.2% of them seen only once. This clonotype originated in a man aged 30 to 45 who received the YFV17D yellow fever vaccine. V and J are TRBV12-3 or TRBV12-4 and TRBJ1-1, with D unresolved. The input for sequencing was PBMCs, taken 5 days after the yellow fever booster vaccination. The CDR3 spells CASSFGQEAFF. The CDR3 DNA is TGTGCCAGCAGTTTCGGGCAGGAAGCTTTCTTT.